The clone carrying this TCR beta chain was found many times. Its antigen is undetermined. The CDR3 extends over 18 amino acids. The V end was cut by 4 bases, the J end by 5 bases, with 30 bases between. Germline CDR1 and CDR2: DFQATT and SNEGSKA (reference sequence). CDR3 regions were amplified by Arm-PCR using iRepertoire HTBI primers to build TCR beta libraries. TCRdb re-called the multiplex PCR reads through MiXCR, storing one row per CDR3 protein. The sample records more than 300,000 distinct CDR3 sequences, around 16% being singletons. The data stem from a study of regulatory T cells in long-lasting Graves disease. General study findings and limits: Persistent disease preferred TRBV28, TRBJ1-2 and TRBJ2-5; new disease, TRBV20-1 and TRBJ2-1.

Time point in this sample: newly diagnosed GD, antithyroid drugs for less than 3 months. RNA from PBMCs was the source of the TCR library. A further study also used this sample, focusing on T cells in Graves' hyperthyroidism and ophthalmopathy.

The material was peripheral blood mononuclear cells (PBMCs), obtained at new diagnosis, from a patient treated with antithyroid drugs. This TCR came from a woman under 30 with Graves disease. The J gene is TRBJ2-7, the V gene TRBV20-1, with D perhaps matching TRBD2 (5 bases). CDR3 bases: TGCAGTGCTACCAGTTATGCGGAACCGGTCCCGTCGAGGGACGAGCAGTACTTC. Translation: CSATSYAEPVPSRDEQYF.